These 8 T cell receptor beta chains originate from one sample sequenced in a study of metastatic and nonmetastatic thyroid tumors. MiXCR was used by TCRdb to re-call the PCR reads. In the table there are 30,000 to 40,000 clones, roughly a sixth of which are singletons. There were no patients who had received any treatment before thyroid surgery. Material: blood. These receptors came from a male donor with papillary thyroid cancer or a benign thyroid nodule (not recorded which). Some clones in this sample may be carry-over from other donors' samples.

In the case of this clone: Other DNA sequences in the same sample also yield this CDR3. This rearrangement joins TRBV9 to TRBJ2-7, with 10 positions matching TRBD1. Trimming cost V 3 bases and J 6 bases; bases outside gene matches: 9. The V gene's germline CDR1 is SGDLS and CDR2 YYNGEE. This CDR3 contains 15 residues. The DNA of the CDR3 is TGTGCCAGCAGCGCAGGGACAGGGGTTCTGAGCGAGCAGTACTTC. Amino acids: CASSAGTGVLSEQYF.

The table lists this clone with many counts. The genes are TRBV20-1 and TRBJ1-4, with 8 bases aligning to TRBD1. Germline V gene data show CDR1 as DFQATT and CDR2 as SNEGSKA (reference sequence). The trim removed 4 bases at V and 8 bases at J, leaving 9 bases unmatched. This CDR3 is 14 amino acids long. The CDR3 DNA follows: TGCAGTGCTACCGTGGGGACAGGTCCCGAAAAACTGTTTTTT. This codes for CSATVGTGPEKLFF.

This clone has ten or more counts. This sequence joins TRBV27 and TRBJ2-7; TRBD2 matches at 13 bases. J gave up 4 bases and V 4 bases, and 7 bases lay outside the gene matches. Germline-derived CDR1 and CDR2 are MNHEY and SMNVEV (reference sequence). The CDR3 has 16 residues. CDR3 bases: TGTGCCAGCAGTTCGACCGGACTAGCGGGAGCATACGAGCAGTACTTC. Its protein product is CASSSTGLAGAYEQYF.

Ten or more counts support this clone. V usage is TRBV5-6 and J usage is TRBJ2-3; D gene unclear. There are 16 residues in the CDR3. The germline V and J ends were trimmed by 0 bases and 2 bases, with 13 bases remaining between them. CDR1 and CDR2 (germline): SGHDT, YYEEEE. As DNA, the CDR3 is TGTGCCAGCAGCTTGGATTATTCTAAACCCACAGATACGCAGTATTTT. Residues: CASSLDYSKPTDTQYF.

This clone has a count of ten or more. The CDR3 region has the DNA TGCAGTGCTAGAAAGGGCACAGGGGACTACAATGAGCAGTTCTTC. Translation: CSARKGTGDYNEQFF. The chain combines TRBV20-1 with TRBJ2-1; 7 bases line up with TRBD1. Per the germline V gene, CDR1 is DFQATT and CDR2 is SNEGSKA (reference sequence). V trimming: 2 bases; J trimming: 3 bases; junction bases outside the gene matches: 7. There are 15 residues in the CDR3.

The CDR3 region has the DNA TGTGCCAGCAGTTCCCTGTCCGACTCCTATAATTCACCCCTCCACTTT. Translated, it gives CASSSLSDSYNSPLHF. The chain recombines TRBV27 with TRBJ1-6; no firm D call. The CDR3 sequence is 16 residues long. Per the germline V gene, CDR1 is MNHEY and CDR2 is SMNVEV (reference sequence). V was shortened by 4 bases and J by 0 bases, with 10 bases between the two germline ends.

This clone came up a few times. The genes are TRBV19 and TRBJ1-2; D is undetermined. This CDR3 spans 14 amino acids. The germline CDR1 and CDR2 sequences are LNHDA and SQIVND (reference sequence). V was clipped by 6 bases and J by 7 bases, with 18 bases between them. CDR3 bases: TGTGCCAGTAGCCGCCGTGGGGAGGCAGGTGGCTACACCTTC. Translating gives CASSRRGEAGGYTF.

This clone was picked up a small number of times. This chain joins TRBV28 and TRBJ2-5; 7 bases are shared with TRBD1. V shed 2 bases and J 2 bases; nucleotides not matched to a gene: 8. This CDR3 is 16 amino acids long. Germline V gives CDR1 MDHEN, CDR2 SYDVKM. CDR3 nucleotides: TGTGCCAGCAGTTTACGAACCGGGACAGAGCAAGAGACCCAGTACTTC. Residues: CASSLRTGTEQETQYF. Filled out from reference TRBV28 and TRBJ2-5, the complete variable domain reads DVKVTQSSRYLVKRTGEKVFLECVQDMDHENMFWYRQDPGLGLRLIYFSYDVKMKEKGDIPEGYSVSREKKERFSLILESASTNQTSMYLCASSLRTGTEQETQYFGPGTRLLVL.